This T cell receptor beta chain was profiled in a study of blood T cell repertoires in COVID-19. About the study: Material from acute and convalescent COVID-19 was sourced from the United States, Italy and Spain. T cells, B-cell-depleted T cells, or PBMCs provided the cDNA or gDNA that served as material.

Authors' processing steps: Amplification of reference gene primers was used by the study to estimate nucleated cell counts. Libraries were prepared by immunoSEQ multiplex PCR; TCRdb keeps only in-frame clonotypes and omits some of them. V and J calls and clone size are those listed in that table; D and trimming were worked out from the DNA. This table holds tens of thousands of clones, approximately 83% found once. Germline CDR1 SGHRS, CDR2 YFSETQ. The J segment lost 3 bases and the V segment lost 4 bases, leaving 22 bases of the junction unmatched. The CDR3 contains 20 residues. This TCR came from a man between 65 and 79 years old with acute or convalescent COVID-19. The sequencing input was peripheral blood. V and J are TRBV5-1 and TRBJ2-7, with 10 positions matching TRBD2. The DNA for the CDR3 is TGCGCCAGCAGCGGGGGACTACTAGCGGGAAAGGCCCGCGAGGGCTACGAGCAGTACTTC. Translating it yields CASSGGLLAGKAREGYEQYF.